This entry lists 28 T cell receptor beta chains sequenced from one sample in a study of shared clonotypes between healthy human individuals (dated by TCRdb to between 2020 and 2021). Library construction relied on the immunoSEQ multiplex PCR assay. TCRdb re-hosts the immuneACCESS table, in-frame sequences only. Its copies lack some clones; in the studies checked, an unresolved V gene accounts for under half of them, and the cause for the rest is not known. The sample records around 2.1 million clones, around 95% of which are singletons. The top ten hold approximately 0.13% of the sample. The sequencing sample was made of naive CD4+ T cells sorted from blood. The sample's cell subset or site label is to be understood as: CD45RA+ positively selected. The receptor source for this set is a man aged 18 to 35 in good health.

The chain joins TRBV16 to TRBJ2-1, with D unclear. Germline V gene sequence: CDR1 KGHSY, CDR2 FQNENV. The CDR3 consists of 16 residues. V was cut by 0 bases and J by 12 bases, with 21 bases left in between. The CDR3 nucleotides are TGTGCCAGCAGCCAATCCTCGGCATTAACTACAATCGTGCAGTTCTTC. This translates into CASSQSSALTTIVQFF.

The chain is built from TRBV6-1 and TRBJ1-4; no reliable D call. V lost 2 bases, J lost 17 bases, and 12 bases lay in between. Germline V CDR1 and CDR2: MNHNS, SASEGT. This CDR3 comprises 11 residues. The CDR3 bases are TGTGCCAGCAGTGAATTGACCCGGACTTTTTTT. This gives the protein CASSELTRTFF.

The CDR3 nucleotides are TGTGCCATCAGTGTCGGGACTAGCGGGATGGAGCAGTACTTC. Translated: CAISVGTSGMEQYF. J is TRBJ2-7 and V is TRBV10-3; TRBD2 matches 13 bases. Trimming at V came to 4 bases and at J to 7 bases, leaving 4 bases not matched to a gene. The V gene's germline CDR1 is ENHRY and CDR2 SYGVKD. This CDR3 has 14 residues.

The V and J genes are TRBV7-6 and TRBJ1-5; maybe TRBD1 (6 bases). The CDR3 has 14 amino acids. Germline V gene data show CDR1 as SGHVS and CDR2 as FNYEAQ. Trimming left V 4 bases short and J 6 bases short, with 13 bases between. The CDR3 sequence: CASSWGAVGQPQHF. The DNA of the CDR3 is TGTGCCAGCAGCTGGGGGGCAGTTGGTCAGCCCCAGCATTTT. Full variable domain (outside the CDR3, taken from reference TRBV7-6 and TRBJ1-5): GAGVSQSPRYKVTKRGQDVALRCDPISGHVSLYWYRQALGQGPEFLTYFNYEAQQDKSGLPNDRFSAERPEGSISTLTIQRTEQRDSAMYRCASSWGAVGQPQHFGDGTRLSIL.

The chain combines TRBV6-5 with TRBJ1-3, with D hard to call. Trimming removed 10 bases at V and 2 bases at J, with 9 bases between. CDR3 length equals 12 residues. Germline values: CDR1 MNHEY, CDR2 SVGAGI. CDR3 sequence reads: CATVAPGNTIYF. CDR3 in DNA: TGTGCCACCGTAGCGCCTGGAAACACCATATATTTT.

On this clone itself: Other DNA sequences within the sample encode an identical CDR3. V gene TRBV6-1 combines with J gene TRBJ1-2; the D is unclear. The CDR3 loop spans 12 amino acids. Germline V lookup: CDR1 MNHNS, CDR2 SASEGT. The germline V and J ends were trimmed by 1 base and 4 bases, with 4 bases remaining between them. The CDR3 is CASSEGTYGYTF. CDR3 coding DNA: TGTGCCAGCAGTGAAGGTACCTATGGCTACACCTTC.

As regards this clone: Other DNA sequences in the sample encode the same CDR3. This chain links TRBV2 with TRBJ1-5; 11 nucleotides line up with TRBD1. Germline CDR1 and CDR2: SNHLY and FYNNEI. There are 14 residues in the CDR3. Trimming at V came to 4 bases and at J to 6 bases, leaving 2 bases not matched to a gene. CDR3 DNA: TGTGCCAGCAGTGGGGGACAGGGGGTTCAGCCCCAGCATTTT. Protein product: CASSGGQGVQPQHF.

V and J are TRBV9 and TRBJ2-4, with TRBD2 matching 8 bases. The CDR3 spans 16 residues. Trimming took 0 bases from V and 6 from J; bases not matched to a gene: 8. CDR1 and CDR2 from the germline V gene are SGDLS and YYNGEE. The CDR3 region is CASSVEVSGVGNIQYF. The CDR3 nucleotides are TGTGCCAGCAGCGTAGAGGTTAGCGGGGTCGGAAACATTCAGTACTTC.

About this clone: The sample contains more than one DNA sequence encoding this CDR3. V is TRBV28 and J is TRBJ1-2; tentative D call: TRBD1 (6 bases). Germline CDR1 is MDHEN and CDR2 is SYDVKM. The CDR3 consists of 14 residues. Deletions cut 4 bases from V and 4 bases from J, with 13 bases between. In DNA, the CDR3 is TGTGCCAGCAGTTCCACAGGGTTAGGCTATGGCTACACCTTC. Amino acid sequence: CASSSTGLGYGYTF.

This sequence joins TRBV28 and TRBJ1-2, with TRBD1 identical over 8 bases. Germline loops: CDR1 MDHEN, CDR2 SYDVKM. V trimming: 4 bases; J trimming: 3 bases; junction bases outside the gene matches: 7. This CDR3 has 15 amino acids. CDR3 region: CASSWPDREDYGYTF. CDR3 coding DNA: TGTGCCAGCAGTTGGCCGGACAGGGAAGACTATGGCTACACCTTC.

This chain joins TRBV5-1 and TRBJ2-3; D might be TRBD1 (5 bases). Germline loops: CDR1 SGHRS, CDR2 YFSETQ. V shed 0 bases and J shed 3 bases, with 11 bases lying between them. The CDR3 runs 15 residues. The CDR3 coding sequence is TGCGCCAGCAGCTTGGGGGGCAGTATTACAGATACGCAGTATTTT. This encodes CASSLGGSITDTQYF.

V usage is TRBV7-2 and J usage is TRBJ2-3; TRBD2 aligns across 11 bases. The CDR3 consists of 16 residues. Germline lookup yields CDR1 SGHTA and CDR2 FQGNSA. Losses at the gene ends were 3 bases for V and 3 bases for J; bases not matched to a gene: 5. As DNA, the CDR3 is TGTGCCAGCAGCTTTAGCGGGAGGGCTTCGACAGATACGCAGTATTTT. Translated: CASSFSGRASTDTQYF.

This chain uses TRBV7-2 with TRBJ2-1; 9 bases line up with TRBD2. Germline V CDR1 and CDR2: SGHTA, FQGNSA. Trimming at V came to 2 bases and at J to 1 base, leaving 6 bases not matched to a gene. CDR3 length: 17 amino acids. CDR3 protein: CASSLQAGLASYNEQFF. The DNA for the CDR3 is TGTGCCAGCAGCTTACAAGCGGGACTAGCTTCCTACAATGAGCAGTTCTTC.

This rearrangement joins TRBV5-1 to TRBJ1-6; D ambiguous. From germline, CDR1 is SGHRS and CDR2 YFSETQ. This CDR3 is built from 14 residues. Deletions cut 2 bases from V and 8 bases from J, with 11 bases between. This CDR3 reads CASSLRALDSPLHF. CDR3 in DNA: TGCGCCAGCAGCTTACGGGCCCTTGATTCACCCCTCCACTTT.

The chain's CDR3 is CASSPPTGPNTGELFF. In nucleotides, the CDR3 is TGTGCCAGCTCACCACCGACAGGGCCGAACACCGGGGAGCTGTTTTTT. This chain joins TRBV18 and TRBJ2-2; 7 positions match TRBD1. With 0 bases clipped from V and 0 bases from J, the junction kept 1 base outside the gene matches. The germline CDR1 and CDR2 sequences are KGHSH and LQKENI. The CDR3 is 16 amino acids.

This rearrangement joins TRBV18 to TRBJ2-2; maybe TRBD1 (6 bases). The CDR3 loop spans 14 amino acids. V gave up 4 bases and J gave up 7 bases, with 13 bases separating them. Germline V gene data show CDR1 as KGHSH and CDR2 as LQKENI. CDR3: CASSLQGESGELFF. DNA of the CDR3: TGTGCCAGCTCACTACAGGGCGAGAGCGGGGAGCTGTTTTTT. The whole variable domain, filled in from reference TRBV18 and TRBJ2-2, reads NAGVMQNPRHLVRRRGQEARLRCSPMKGHSHVYWYRQLPEEGLKFMVYLQKENIIDESGMPKERFSAEFPKEGPSILRIQQVVRGDSAAYFCASSLQGESGELFFGEGSRLTVL.

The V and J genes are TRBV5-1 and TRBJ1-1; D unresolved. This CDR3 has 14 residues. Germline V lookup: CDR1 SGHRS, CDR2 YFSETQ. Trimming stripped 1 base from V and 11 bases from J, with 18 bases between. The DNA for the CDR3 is TGCGCCAGCAGCTTGAGGTGGCAGGATCGGGTGGCTTTCTTT. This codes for CASSLRWQDRVAFF.

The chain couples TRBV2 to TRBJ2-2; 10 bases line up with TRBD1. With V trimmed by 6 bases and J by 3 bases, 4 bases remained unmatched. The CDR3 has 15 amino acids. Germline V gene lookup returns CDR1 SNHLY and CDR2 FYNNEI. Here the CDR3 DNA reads TGTGCCAGCAGACGACAGGGGGCCGACACCGGGGAGCTGTTTTTT. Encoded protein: CASRRQGADTGELFF.

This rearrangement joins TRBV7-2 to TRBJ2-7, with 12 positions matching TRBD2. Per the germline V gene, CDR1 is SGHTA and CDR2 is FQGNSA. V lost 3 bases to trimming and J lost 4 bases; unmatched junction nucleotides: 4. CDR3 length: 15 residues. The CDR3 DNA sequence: TGTGCCAGCAGCTTGACTAGCGGGAGTAATTACGAGCAGTACTTC. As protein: CASSLTSGSNYEQYF. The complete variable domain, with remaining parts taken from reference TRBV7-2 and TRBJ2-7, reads GAGVSQSPSNKVTEKGKDVELRCDPISGHTALYWYRQSLGQGLEFLIYFQGNSAPDKSGLPSDRFSAERTGGSVSTLTIQRTQQEDSAVYLCASSLTSGSNYEQYFGPGTRLTVT.

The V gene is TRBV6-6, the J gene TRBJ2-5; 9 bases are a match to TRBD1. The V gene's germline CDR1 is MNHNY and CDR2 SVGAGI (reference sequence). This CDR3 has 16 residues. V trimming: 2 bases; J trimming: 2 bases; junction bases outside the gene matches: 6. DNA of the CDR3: TGTGCCAGCAGTTACCCGTGGGGACAGGGACAAGAGACCCAGTACTTC. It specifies CASSYPWGQGQETQYF.

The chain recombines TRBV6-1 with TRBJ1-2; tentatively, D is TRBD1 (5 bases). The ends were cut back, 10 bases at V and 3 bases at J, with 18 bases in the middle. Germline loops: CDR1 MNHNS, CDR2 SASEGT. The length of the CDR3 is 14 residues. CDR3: CATNYGQGYYGYTF. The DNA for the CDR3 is TGTGCCACCAACTATGGGCAGGGCTACTATGGCTACACCTTC.

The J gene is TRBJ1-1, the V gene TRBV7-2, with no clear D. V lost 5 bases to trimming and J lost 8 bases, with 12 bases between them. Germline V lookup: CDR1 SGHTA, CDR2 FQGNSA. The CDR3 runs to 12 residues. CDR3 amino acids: CASSQRVNEAFF. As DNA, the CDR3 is TGTGCCAGCAGCCAACGGGTGAACGAAGCTTTCTTT.

The CDR3 sequence is CASSLTGALNTEAFF. CDR3 nucleotides: TGCGCCAGCAGCTTGACAGGGGCTTTAAACACTGAAGCTTTCTTT. The V call is TRBV5-1, the J call TRBJ1-1; 7 bases map to TRBD1. V gave up 1 base and J gave up 2 bases; unmatched junction bases: 5. The CDR3 runs to 15 residues. Looked up from germline, CDR1 is SGHRS and CDR2 is YFSETQ.

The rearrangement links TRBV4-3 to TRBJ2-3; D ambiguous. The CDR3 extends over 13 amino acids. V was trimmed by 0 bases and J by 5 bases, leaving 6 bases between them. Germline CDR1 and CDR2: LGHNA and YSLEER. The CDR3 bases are TGCGCCAGCAGCCAAGATTACGGAGATACGCAGTATTTT. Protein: CASSQDYGDTQYF.

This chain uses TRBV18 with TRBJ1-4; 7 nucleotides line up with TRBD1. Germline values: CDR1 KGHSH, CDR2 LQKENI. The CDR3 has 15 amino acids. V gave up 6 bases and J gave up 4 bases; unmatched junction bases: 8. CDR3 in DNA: TGTGCCAGCTCGCCCGGGACAGACCATAATGAAAAACTGTTTTTT. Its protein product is CASSPGTDHNEKLFF.

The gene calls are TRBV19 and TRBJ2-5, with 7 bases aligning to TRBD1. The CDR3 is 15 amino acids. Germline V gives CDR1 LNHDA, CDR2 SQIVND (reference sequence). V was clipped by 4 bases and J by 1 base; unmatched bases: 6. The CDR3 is CASSNQGQLQETQYF. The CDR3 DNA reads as TGTGCCAGTAGTAACCAGGGACAGCTCCAAGAGACCCAGTACTTC.

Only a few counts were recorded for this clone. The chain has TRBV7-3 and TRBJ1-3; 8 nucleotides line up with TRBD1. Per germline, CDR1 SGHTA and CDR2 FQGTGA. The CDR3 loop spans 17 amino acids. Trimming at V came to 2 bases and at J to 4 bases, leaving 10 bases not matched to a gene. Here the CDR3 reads CASSLQSGGAVGNTIYF. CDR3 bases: TGTGCCAGCAGCTTACAATCAGGGGGCGCGGTCGGAAACACCATATATTTT.

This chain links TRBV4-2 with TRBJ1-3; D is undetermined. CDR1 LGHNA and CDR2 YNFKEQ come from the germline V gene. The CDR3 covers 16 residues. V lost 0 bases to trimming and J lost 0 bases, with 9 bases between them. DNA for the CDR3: TGTGCCAGCAGCCAAGAAGGGCGCAGCTCTGGAAACACCATATATTTT. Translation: CASSQEGRSSGNTIYF.